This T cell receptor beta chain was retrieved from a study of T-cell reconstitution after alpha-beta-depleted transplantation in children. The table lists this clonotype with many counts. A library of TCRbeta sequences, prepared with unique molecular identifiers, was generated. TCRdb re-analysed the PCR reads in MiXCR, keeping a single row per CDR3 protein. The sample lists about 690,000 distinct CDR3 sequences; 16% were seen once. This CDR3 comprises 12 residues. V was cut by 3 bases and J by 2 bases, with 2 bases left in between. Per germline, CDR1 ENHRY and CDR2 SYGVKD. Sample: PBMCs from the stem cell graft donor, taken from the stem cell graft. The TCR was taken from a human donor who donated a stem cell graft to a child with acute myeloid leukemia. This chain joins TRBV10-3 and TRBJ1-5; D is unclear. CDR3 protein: CAISERNQPQHF. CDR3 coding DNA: TGTGCCATCAGTGAACGCAATCAGCCCCAGCATTTT.